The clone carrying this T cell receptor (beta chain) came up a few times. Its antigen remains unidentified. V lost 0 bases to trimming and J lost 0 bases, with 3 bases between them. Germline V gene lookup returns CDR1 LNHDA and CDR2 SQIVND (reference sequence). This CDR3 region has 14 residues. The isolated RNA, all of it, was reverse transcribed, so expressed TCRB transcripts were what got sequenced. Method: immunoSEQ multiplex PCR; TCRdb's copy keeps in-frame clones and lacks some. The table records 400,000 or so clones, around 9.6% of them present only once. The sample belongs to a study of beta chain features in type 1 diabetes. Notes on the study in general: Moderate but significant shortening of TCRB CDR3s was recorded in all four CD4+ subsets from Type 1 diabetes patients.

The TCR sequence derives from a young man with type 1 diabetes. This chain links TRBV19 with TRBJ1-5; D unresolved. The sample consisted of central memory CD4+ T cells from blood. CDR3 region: CASSIDLSNQPQHF. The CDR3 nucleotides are TGTGCCAGTAGTATAGATCTTAGCAATCAGCCCCAGCATTTT.